What follows is one T cell receptor beta chain and its context. Its antigen is still unknown. No much larger clone is present one base from it, and per-base qualities are unavailable. The library was prepared using 5' RACE. TCRdb shows the sequencer as Illumina HiSeq 2000. Template switching introduced a universal primer binding site; the final cDNA contained a unique molecular identifier, enabling accurate counting of TCR cDNA molecules. Specific primers in the conserved constant-segment region were used to synthesize first-strand cDNA for TCR alpha and beta chains. To control for contamination, every cDNA library carried two barcodes: a SMART-Mk sample barcode plus Illumina barcodes. TruSeq adapter sequences and Illumina sample barcodes were added in two successive PCR steps. Sequencing of the TCR alpha and beta cDNA libraries was done on the Illumina HiSeq platform using custom primers. Per the authors' processing: Unique molecular identifiers were extracted from raw reads with MiGEC, and CDR3 positions were determined with MiXCR. For each individual, recombination models were inferred using an EM algorithm with the repgenHMM and IGoR tools. Shared clonotype analysis was performed with the tcR package in R, normalizing sharing by the product of cloneset sizes. To study raw recombination free of thymic and clonal selection effects, out-of-frame nonproductive sequences were analyzed. TCRdb itself trimmed the public reads at Q25 with fastp, ran MiXCR and retained productive beta chains. Every entry covers one CDR3 protein and lists the most common genes and DNA from its rows. V and J calls and clone size were set by TCRdb, not the authors. Here the sample has 1.5 million to 2 million distinct CDR3 sequences; about 30% occur a single time. Of the sample, about 0.27% falls within the top ten clones.

The V end loses 0 bases and the J end loses 1 base, and a stretch of 17 bases separates them. The CDR3 numbers 17 residues from cysteine through phenylalanine. Only the CDR3 DNA is retained, 51 bases long and in frame from the first base. According to the germline V gene (reference sequence), CDR1 reads DFQATT and CDR2 reads SNEGSKA. The source of the sample is a study of identical twins (dated by TCRdb to the mid-2010s). For context, the study as a whole: To test whether fetal clonotypes persist, the study used deep sequencing on TCR alpha and beta repertoires from monozygotic twins, unrelated adults of various ages, and cord blood. To rule out contamination, replicate twin experiments were performed at different times with different library preparation protocols. The investigation overall reported the following: In monozygotic twins, out-of-frame TCR alpha sharing was systematically underestimated by recombination models, although the models agreed with sharing between unrelated individuals. Conclusions relied on cross-sectional statistical analysis, since the same donors could not be followed over many years. Fewer insertions were carried by abundant cord blood beta clonotypes; a weaker similar trend was observed in young adult naive repertoires, while no such trend was observed in memory repertoires. Invariant T cells such as MAIT and iNKT could partly confound zero-insertion analyses, though diverse VJ usage argued against this for most clonotypes. Out-of-frame TCR alpha sequences shared between twins showed an excess of low generation-probability sequences compared with coincidental sharing between unrelated individuals. Excess twin sharing in beta out-of-frame sequences was weaker because fewer shared sequences lowered the signal-to-noise ratio.

Only healthy Caucasian donors were included. The receptor was isolated from a newborn girl in good health. The rearranged segments are TRBV20-1 and TRBJ2-3, and the D gene may be TRBD2, 6 bases matching. Material: cord blood. The nucleotide sequence reads as follows: TGCAGTGCTAGAGACCGAACTCCTCCGGGGGGCACAGATACGCAGTATTTT. Protein translation: CSARDRTPPGGTDTQYF.